The next 32 T cell receptor beta chains were all read from a single sample in a study of cytomegalovirus exposure and HLA in healthy donors. The PCR contained 60 Vbeta and 13 Jbeta primers. TCRdb keeps only in-frame clones here, not all; method: immunoSEQ multiplex PCR. The sample shows around 150,000 clones, 71% of them seen only once. Sequenced material: PBMCs. The source is a woman aged 25-40 years in good health and CMV-seronegative.

This clone was picked up a small number of times. The rearrangement links TRBV2 to TRBJ1-5; a weak D match, TRBD1 (5 bases). The CDR3 loop spans 13 amino acids. Between the trimmed V and J ends, which lost 5 bases and 4 bases, there was a span of 9 bases. Germline CDR1 reads SNHLY; CDR2 reads FYNNEI. In DNA form, the CDR3 reads TGTGCCAGCAGTCCAGGGTTGAATCAGCCCCAGCATTTT. Protein product: CASSPGLNQPQHF.

The rearrangement uses TRBV7-2 and TRBJ1-5; TRBD1 aligns across 10 bases. The ends lost 1 base at V and 4 bases at J; junction bases unmatched: 1. CDR3 length: 15 amino acids. The germline V gene has CDR1 SGHTA and CDR2 FQGNSA. CDR3 sequence (DNA): TGTGCCAGCAGCTTAGGACAGGGGGCAAATCAGCCCCAGCATTTT. This encodes CASSLGQGANQPQHF. Supplemented by reference TRBV7-2 and TRBJ1-5, the full variable domain reads GAGVSQSPSNKVTEKGKDVELRCDPISGHTALYWYRQSLGQGLEFLIYFQGNSAPDKSGLPSDRFSAERTGGSVSTLTIQRTQQEDSAVYLCASSLGQGANQPQHFGDGTRLSIL.

The chain uses TRBV9 and TRBJ2-5; a possible D gene is TRBD2 (7 bases). V lost 3 bases and J 4 bases, leaving 13 bases between the germline ends. The CDR3 has 14 residues. Per the germline V gene, CDR1 is SGDLS and CDR2 is YYNGEE. CDR3 protein: CASSGGGPRETQYF. As DNA, the CDR3 is TGTGCCAGCAGCGGGGGGGGGCCTAGAGAGACCCAGTACTTC.

This clone was counted only a few times. This sequence joins TRBV16 and TRBJ2-5, with D perhaps matching TRBD2 (6 bases). The CDR3 runs to 14 residues. Germline loops: CDR1 KGHSY, CDR2 FQNENV. Trimming removed 5 bases at V and 1 base at J, with 11 bases between. This CDR3 is CASSNSGIQETQYF. The CDR3 coding sequence is TGTGCCAGCAGCAATAGCGGAATCCAAGAGACCCAGTACTTC.

The chain links TRBV6-6 to TRBJ1-5, with 9 bases matching TRBD1. J lost 0 bases, V lost 5 bases, and 5 bases had no gene match. The CDR3 runs 16 residues. Germline assignment: CDR1 MNHNY and CDR2 SVGAGI (reference sequence). CDR3 DNA: TGTGCCAGCAGTCCCGGGACAGGGTATAGCAATCAGCCCCAGCATTTT. Protein product: CASSPGTGYSNQPQHF.

The chain joins TRBV9 to TRBJ2-1; D is perhaps TRBD2 (5 bases). The germline gives CDR1 SGDLS, CDR2 YYNGEE. Trimming took 2 bases from V and 7 from J, leaving 16 bases between them. This CDR3 is 15 amino acids long. The CDR3 DNA is TGTGCCAGCAGCGTTCGGTTCGCGAGGGTGAATGAGCAGTTCTTC. As protein: CASSVRFARVNEQFF.

This chain links TRBV18 with TRBJ1-5; 9 bases match TRBD1. J lost 4 bases, V lost 3 bases, and 1 base had no gene match. CDR1 and CDR2 (germline): KGHSH, LQKENI. The CDR3 consists of 14 residues. CDR3: CASSPGQGNQPQHF. The DNA for the CDR3 is TGTGCCAGCTCACCGGGACAGGGAAATCAGCCCCAGCATTTT.

The chain has TRBV18 and TRBJ1-1, with 11 positions matching TRBD1. J gave up 5 bases and V 8 bases, and 10 bases lay outside the gene matches. CDR3 length equals 15 residues. Germline V gene sequence: CDR1 KGHSH, CDR2 LQKENI. CDR3 in amino acids: CASTRSGTGGTEAFF. The CDR3 nucleotides are TGTGCCAGCACTAGATCCGGGACAGGGGGAACTGAAGCTTTCTTT.

The rearrangement joins TRBV5-3 to TRBJ1-6, with D maybe TRBD1 (6 bases). TRBV5-3 counts as an open reading frame of uncertain function. This CDR3 has 15 amino acids. V was clipped by 0 bases and J by 7 bases, with 11 bases between them. CDR3 sequence reads: CARSLAARGNSPLHF. DNA for the CDR3: TGTGCCAGAAGCTTGGCCGCCAGGGGCAATTCACCCCTCCACTTT.

CDR3 nucleotides: TGTGCCAGCAGCCCCGGGGCAGGGGAGACAACTAATGAAAAACTGTTTTTT. Protein: CASSPGAGETTNEKLFF. The J gene is TRBJ1-4, the V gene TRBV9; D is perhaps TRBD1 (6 bases). This CDR3 region has 17 residues. V lost 4 bases and J lost 0, with 16 bases in between. Germline CDR1 reads SGDLS; CDR2 reads YYNGEE.

This clone was detected only a few times. The chain couples TRBV10-3 to TRBJ2-3; no definite D call. Trimming removed 4 bases from V and 5 bases from J, with 10 bases in between. The CDR3 consists of 13 residues. The germline V gene has CDR1 ENHRY and CDR2 SYGVKD. CDR3 nucleotides: TGTGCCATCAGTGCGACAATGAGAGATACGCAGTATTTT. Its protein product is CAISATMRDTQYF.

The rearrangement links TRBV6-6 to TRBJ2-2; 10 bases line up with TRBD2. The junction had 4 bases not matched to a gene; V was cut back by 6 bases and J by 3 bases. The V gene's germline CDR1 is MNHNY and CDR2 SVGAGI (reference sequence). This CDR3 is built from 15 residues. CDR3 nucleotides: TGTGCCAGCAGACCCGGGACTAGCGACACCGGGGAGCTGTTTTTT. As protein: CASRPGTSDTGELFF.

In its sample, this clone was seen a few times. V usage is TRBV7-3 and J usage is TRBJ1-5; TRBD1 might be the D (6 bases). Between the trimmed V and J ends, which lost 5 bases and 0 bases, there was a span of 11 bases. CDR3 length: 15 residues. Germline CDR1 and CDR2: SGHTA and FQGTGA. CDR3: CASSPGTLSNQPQHF. CDR3 sequence (DNA): TGTGCCAGCAGCCCCGGGACACTTAGCAATCAGCCCCAGCATTTT. Full variable domain (missing parts from reference TRBV7-3 and TRBJ1-5): GAGVSQTPSNKVTEKGKYVELRCDPISGHTALYWYRQSLGQGPEFLIYFQGTGAADDSGLPNDRFFAVRPEGSVSTLKIQRTERGDSAVYLCASSPGTLSNQPQHFGDGTRLSIL.

V gene TRBV5-6 combines with J gene TRBJ1-6; 10 nucleotides line up with TRBD1. The CDR3 has 15 residues. CDR1 is SGHDT and CDR2 is YYEEEE in the germline V gene. Trimming removed 4 bases from V and 8 bases from J; junction bases left unmatched: 6. The CDR3 here is CASSPTGGWDSPLHF. Written as DNA, the CDR3 is TGTGCCAGCAGCCCGACAGGGGGCTGGGATTCACCCCTCCACTTT.

This sequence joins TRBV6-5 and TRBJ2-5; 7 bases match TRBD2. The J call may be incorrect, as the DNA end agrees better with TRBJ2-7. CDR1 is MNHEY, CDR2 SVGAGI, per germline. The CDR3 consists of 13 residues. The CDR3 protein is CASRRSGAYEQYF. The CDR3, as DNA: TGTGCCAGCAGGCGAAGCGGGGCCTACGAGCAGTACTTC.

In its sample, this clone was seen a few times. V and J are TRBV11-2 and TRBJ1-3; the match to TRBD1 covers 8 bases. Germline CDR1 and CDR2: SGHAT and FQNNGV. The CDR3 runs 14 residues. The V segment lost 10 bases and the J segment 2 bases; nucleotides outside the gene matches: 7. CDR3 in DNA: TGTGCCATCCTGGACAGGGAAGCTGGAAACACCATATATTTT. It specifies CAILDREAGNTIYF.

The V and J genes are TRBV25-1 and TRBJ2-2, with TRBD2 matching over 8 bases. The V gene end was trimmed by 7 bases and the J gene end by 3 bases; junction bases not matched to a gene: 13. The CDR3 has 17 amino acids. Germline V gives CDR1 MGHDK, CDR2 SYGVNS. The chain's CDR3 is CASTDHGLAGDTGELFF. The CDR3 DNA sequence: TGTGCCAGCACCGACCACGGGCTAGCGGGTGACACCGGGGAGCTGTTTTTT. The complete variable domain, with remaining parts taken from reference TRBV25-1 and TRBJ2-2, reads EADIYQTPRYLVIGTGKKITLECSQTMGHDKMYWYQQDPGMELHLIHYSYGVNSTEKGDLSSESTVSRIRTEHFPLTLESARPSHTSQYLCASTDHGLAGDTGELFFGEGSRLTVL.

For the CDR3, the DNA is TGCGCCAGCAGCTTCGGGACAGGGGGCCTCACTGAAGCTTTCTTT. Residues: CASSFGTGGLTEAFF. The V call is TRBV5-1, the J call TRBJ1-1, with TRBD1 identical over 12 bases. The length of the CDR3 is 15 residues. The V and J ends lost 2 bases and 4 bases, in that order; junction bases with no gene match: 3. CDR1 is SGHRS, CDR2 YFSETQ, per germline.

This rearrangement joins TRBV29-1 to TRBJ2-2; 8 positions agree with TRBD1. CDR1 and CDR2 from the germline V gene are SQVTM and ANQGSEA. Trimming cost V 7 bases and J 4 bases; bases outside gene matches: 2. The CDR3 runs 12 residues. The CDR3 spells CSGGQGTGELFF. Here the CDR3 DNA reads TGCAGCGGCGGACAGGGCACCGGGGAGCTGTTTTTT.

This clone was counted between two and nine times. The chain couples TRBV7-3 to TRBJ2-1, with 14 bases lining up with TRBD2. V lost 6 bases, J lost 7 bases, and 2 bases stayed unmatched. The CDR3 spans 14 residues. The germline gives CDR1 SGHTA, CDR2 FQGTGA. CDR3 sequence reads: CASRGTSGSNEQFF. The CDR3 DNA reads as TGTGCCAGCAGGGGGACTAGCGGGAGTAATGAGCAGTTCTTC.

The chain combines TRBV27 with TRBJ2-1, with 8 bases aligning to TRBD1. Germline V CDR1 and CDR2: MNHEY, SMNVEV (reference sequence). V shed 2 bases, J shed 9 bases, and the junction held 9 bases outside the gene matches. CDR3 length: 15 amino acids. DNA for the CDR3: TGTGCCAGCAGTTTAAGTCAGGGGGCCTCGGGTGAGCAGTTCTTC. Protein: CASSLSQGASGEQFF.

V and J are TRBV4-2 and TRBJ1-1; D is undetermined. From germline, CDR1 is LGHNA and CDR2 YNFKEQ. The CDR3 loop spans 15 amino acids. V dropped 5 bases and J dropped 0 bases, with 13 bases sitting between them. CDR3 amino acids: CASSFQGGMNTEAFF. The CDR3 DNA sequence: TGTGCCAGCAGCTTCCAAGGCGGAATGAACACTGAAGCTTTCTTT.

This sequence joins TRBV14 and TRBJ2-1; 13 nucleotides line up with TRBD2. Germline CDR1 SGHDN, CDR2 FVKESK. This CDR3 comprises 16 residues. V was clipped by 5 bases and J by 8 bases; unmatched bases: 9. The CDR3 nucleotides read TGTGCCAGCAGCAAACCGACTAGCGGGAGGTTCTATGAGCAGTTCTTC. It is translated as CASSKPTSGRFYEQFF.

The CDR3 protein is CASSRDRGRASPLHF. DNA for the CDR3: TGTGCCAGCAGCCGGGACAGGGGAAGGGCTTCACCCCTCCACTTT. The chain uses TRBV5-4 and TRBJ1-6, with TRBD1 identical over 10 bases. CDR1 SGHNT and CDR2 YYREEE come from the germline V gene (reference sequence). Trimming took 4 bases from V and 9 from J; bases not matched to a gene: 7. This CDR3 comprises 15 residues.

This clone has only one observation. The chain is built from TRBV6-5 and TRBJ2-7; D not certain. The CDR3 contains 12 residues. CDR1 and CDR2 (germline): MNHEY, SVGAGI. With 6 bases removed from V and 7 bases from J, the gap between germline ends came to 13 bases. In DNA form, the CDR3 reads TGTGCCAGCAGAGCGCACACCTGGGAGCAGTACTTC. Its protein product is CASRAHTWEQYF.

Here the CDR3 DNA reads TGTGCCAGCAGCCCAGGACTAGCGGGTAGCTCCTACGAGCAGTACTTC. Amino acid sequence: CASSPGLAGSSYEQYF. The V gene is TRBV27, the J gene TRBJ2-5; 11 nucleotides match TRBD2. With the DNA end fitting TRBJ2-7 better, the J assignment may be wrong. CDR3 length: 16 residues. Germline-derived CDR1 and CDR2 are MNHEY and SMNVEV (reference sequence).

The V gene is TRBV9, the J gene TRBJ2-4; D perhaps matches TRBD1 (6 bases). CDR3 length: 13 amino acids. CDR1 and CDR2 (germline): SGDLS, YYNGEE. Trimming took off 3 bases at V and 7 bases at J, with 11 bases between the two ends. CDR3 residues: CASSGNQGNIQYF. DNA for the CDR3: TGTGCCAGCAGCGGAAACCAGGGGAACATTCAGTACTTC. Filled out from reference TRBV9 and TRBJ2-4, the complete variable domain reads DSGVTQTPKHLITATGQRVTLRCSPRSGDLSVYWYQQSLDQGLQFLIQYYNGEERAKGNILERFSAQQFPDLHSELNLSSLELGDSALYFCASSGNQGNIQYFGAGTRLSVL.

V is TRBV28 and J is TRBJ1-4; tentatively, D is TRBD1 (5 bases). The germline V gene has CDR1 MDHEN and CDR2 SYDVKM. This CDR3 contains 11 residues. The ends were cut back, 6 bases at V and 11 bases at J, with 10 bases in the middle. CDR3 nucleotide sequence: TGTGCCAGCAGCTGGGAGGGGAAACTGTTTTTT. Translated, it gives CASSWEGKLFF.

The chain has TRBV30 and TRBJ1-2; 9 bases map to TRBD1. Looked up from germline, CDR1 is GTSNPN and CDR2 is SVGIG (reference sequence). V shed 4 bases, J shed 6 bases, and the junction held 6 bases outside the gene matches. The CDR3 has 13 amino acids. The CDR3 is CAWTPDRGNGYTF. The CDR3, as DNA: TGTGCCTGGACTCCCGACAGGGGGAATGGCTACACCTTC.

The chain recombines TRBV7-9 with TRBJ2-1, with 12 bases fitting TRBD2. The V and J ends lost 5 bases and 4 bases, in that order; junction bases with no gene match: 12. Looked up from germline, CDR1 is SEHNR and CDR2 is FQNEAQ (reference sequence). The length of the CDR3 is 18 residues. The CDR3 region has the DNA TGTGCCAGCAGCGGCGGACTAGCGGGATTCGCCGCTTACAATGAGCAGTTCTTC. Its protein is CASSGGLAGFAAYNEQFF.

The chain uses TRBV2 and TRBJ2-5, with 8 bases matching TRBD1. The CDR3 covers 15 residues. Germline assignment: CDR1 SNHLY and CDR2 FYNNEI. The V and J ends lost 4 bases and 5 bases, in that order; junction bases with no gene match: 9. The CDR3 here is CASSAWTGIAETQYF. The CDR3 nucleotides read TGTGCCAGCAGTGCCTGGACAGGGATTGCGGAGACCCAGTACTTC.

The chain combines TRBV6-5 with TRBJ1-6, with 8 bases aligning to TRBD1. CDR3 length: 15 residues. With V trimmed by 2 bases and J by 7 bases, 4 bases remained unmatched. CDR1 MNHEY and CDR2 SVGAGI come from the germline V gene. CDR3 sequence: CASSYRGQGNSPLHF. CDR3 sequence (DNA): TGTGCCAGCAGTTACCGCGGACAGGGCAATTCACCCCTCCACTTT.